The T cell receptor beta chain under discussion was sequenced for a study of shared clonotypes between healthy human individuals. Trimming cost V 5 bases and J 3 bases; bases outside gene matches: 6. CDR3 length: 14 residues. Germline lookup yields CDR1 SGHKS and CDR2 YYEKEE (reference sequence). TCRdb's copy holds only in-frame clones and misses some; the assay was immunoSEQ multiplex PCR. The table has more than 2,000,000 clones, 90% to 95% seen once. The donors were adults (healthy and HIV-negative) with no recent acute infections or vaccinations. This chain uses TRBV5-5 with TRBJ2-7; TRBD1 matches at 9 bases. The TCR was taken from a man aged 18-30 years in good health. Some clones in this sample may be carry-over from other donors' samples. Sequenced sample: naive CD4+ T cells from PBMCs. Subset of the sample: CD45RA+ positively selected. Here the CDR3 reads CASRRTGERYEQYF. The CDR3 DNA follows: TGTGCCAGCAGAAGGACAGGGGAACGCTACGAGCAGTACTTC.